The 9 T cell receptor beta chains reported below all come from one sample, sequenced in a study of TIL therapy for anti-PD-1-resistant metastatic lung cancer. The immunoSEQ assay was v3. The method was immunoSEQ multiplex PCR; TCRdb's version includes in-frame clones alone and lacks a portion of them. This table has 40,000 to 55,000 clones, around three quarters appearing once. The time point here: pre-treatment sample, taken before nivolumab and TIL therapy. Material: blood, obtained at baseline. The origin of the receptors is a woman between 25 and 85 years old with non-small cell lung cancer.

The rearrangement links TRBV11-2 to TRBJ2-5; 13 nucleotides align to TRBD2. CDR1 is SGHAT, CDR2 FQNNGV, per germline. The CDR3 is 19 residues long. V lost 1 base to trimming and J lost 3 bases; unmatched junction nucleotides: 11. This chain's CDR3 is CASSLGKTSGGRLKETQYF. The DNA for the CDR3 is TGTGCCAGCAGCTTAGGAAAGACTAGCGGGGGGAGGCTGAAAGAGACCCAGTACTTC.

Here the CDR3 reads CASSDGTEPTNYGYTF. CDR3 bases: TGTGCCAGCAGTGACGGGACGGAGCCTACTAACTATGGCTACACCTTC. The chain recombines TRBV9 with TRBJ1-2; D is perhaps TRBD1 (5 bases). The CDR3 spans 16 residues. V was clipped by 5 bases and J by 0 bases, with 17 bases between them. Germline CDR1 SGDLS, CDR2 YYNGEE.

For the CDR3, the DNA is TGTGCCAGCAGTCTCGGGACAGGGGGCACCTATGGCTACACCTTC. Translated, it gives CASSLGTGGTYGYTF. The chain links TRBV6-5 to TRBJ1-2, with TRBD1 matching 12 bases. The CDR3 runs to 15 residues. Germline V CDR1 and CDR2: MNHEY, SVGAGI. V was clipped by 5 bases and J by 4 bases; unmatched bases: 5.

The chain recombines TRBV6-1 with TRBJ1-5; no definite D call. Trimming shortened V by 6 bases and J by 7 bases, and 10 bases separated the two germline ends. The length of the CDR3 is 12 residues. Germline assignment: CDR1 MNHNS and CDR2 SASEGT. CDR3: CASRDGRQPQHF. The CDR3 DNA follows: TGTGCCAGCAGGGACGGTAGGCAGCCCCAGCATTTT.

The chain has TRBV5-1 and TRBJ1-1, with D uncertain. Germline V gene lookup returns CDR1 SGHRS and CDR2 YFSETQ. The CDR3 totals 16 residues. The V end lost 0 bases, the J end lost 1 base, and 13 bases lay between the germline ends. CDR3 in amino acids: CASSLGAGLGNTEAFF. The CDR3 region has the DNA TGCGCCAGCAGCTTGGGGGCAGGCCTAGGGAACACTGAAGCTTTCTTT.

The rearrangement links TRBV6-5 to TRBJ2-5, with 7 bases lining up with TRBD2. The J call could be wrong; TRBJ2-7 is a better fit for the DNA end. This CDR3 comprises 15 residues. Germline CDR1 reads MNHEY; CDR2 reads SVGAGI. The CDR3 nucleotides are TGTGCCAGCAGTAGGGAGGGGACCCTATCCTACGAGCAGTACTTC. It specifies CASSREGTLSYEQYF.

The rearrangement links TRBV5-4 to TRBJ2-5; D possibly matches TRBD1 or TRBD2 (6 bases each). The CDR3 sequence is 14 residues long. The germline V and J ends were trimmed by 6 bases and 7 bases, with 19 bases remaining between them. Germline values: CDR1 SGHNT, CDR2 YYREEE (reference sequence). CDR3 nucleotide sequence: TGTGCCAGCACGCAGGGGAGGAGGTCGGGGACCCAGTACTTC. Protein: CASTQGRRSGTQYF.

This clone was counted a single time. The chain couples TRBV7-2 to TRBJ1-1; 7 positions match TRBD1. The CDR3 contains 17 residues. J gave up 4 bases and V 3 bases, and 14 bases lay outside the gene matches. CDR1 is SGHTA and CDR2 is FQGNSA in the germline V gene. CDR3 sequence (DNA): TGTGCCAGCAGCTTCACGAGACTACAGGGGTCAGGCACTGAAGCTTTCTTT. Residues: CASSFTRLQGSGTEAFF.

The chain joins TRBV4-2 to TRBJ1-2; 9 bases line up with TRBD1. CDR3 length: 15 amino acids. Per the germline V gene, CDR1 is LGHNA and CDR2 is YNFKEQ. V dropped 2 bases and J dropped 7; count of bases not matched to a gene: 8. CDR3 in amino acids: CASSQQGGQGRGYTF. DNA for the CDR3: TGTGCCAGCAGCCAACAAGGGGGACAGGGCCGTGGCTACACCTTC.